This T cell receptor (beta chain) was observed in a study of cytomegalovirus exposure and HLA in healthy donors. Broader study findings: There were about 160 TCR beta chains listed as cytomegalovirus-associated.

Donors were drawn from the roughly 120-subject validation cohort, separate from the approximately 680-subject first cohort. Trimming took off 3 bases at V and 5 bases at J, with 14 bases between the two ends. From germline, CDR1 is SGHRS and CDR2 YFSETQ. The CDR3 is 14 amino acids. Using immunoSEQ multiplex PCR, the repertoire was profiled, and TCRdb retains in-frame clones only, with some absent. The top ten hold approximately 1.5% of the sample, which has 120,000 or so clones, 88% seen once. As regards this clone: Its antigen is not known.

The chain has TRBV5-1 and TRBJ2-5, with a tentative D call TRBD2 (5 bases). Sequencing used PBMCs. The receptor was isolated from a man aged 25 to 40 in good health and CMV-seronegative. As DNA, the CDR3 is TGCGCCAGCAGCTCTCCGGAGGTCGGGGAGACCCAGTACTTC. It is translated as CASSSPEVGETQYF.